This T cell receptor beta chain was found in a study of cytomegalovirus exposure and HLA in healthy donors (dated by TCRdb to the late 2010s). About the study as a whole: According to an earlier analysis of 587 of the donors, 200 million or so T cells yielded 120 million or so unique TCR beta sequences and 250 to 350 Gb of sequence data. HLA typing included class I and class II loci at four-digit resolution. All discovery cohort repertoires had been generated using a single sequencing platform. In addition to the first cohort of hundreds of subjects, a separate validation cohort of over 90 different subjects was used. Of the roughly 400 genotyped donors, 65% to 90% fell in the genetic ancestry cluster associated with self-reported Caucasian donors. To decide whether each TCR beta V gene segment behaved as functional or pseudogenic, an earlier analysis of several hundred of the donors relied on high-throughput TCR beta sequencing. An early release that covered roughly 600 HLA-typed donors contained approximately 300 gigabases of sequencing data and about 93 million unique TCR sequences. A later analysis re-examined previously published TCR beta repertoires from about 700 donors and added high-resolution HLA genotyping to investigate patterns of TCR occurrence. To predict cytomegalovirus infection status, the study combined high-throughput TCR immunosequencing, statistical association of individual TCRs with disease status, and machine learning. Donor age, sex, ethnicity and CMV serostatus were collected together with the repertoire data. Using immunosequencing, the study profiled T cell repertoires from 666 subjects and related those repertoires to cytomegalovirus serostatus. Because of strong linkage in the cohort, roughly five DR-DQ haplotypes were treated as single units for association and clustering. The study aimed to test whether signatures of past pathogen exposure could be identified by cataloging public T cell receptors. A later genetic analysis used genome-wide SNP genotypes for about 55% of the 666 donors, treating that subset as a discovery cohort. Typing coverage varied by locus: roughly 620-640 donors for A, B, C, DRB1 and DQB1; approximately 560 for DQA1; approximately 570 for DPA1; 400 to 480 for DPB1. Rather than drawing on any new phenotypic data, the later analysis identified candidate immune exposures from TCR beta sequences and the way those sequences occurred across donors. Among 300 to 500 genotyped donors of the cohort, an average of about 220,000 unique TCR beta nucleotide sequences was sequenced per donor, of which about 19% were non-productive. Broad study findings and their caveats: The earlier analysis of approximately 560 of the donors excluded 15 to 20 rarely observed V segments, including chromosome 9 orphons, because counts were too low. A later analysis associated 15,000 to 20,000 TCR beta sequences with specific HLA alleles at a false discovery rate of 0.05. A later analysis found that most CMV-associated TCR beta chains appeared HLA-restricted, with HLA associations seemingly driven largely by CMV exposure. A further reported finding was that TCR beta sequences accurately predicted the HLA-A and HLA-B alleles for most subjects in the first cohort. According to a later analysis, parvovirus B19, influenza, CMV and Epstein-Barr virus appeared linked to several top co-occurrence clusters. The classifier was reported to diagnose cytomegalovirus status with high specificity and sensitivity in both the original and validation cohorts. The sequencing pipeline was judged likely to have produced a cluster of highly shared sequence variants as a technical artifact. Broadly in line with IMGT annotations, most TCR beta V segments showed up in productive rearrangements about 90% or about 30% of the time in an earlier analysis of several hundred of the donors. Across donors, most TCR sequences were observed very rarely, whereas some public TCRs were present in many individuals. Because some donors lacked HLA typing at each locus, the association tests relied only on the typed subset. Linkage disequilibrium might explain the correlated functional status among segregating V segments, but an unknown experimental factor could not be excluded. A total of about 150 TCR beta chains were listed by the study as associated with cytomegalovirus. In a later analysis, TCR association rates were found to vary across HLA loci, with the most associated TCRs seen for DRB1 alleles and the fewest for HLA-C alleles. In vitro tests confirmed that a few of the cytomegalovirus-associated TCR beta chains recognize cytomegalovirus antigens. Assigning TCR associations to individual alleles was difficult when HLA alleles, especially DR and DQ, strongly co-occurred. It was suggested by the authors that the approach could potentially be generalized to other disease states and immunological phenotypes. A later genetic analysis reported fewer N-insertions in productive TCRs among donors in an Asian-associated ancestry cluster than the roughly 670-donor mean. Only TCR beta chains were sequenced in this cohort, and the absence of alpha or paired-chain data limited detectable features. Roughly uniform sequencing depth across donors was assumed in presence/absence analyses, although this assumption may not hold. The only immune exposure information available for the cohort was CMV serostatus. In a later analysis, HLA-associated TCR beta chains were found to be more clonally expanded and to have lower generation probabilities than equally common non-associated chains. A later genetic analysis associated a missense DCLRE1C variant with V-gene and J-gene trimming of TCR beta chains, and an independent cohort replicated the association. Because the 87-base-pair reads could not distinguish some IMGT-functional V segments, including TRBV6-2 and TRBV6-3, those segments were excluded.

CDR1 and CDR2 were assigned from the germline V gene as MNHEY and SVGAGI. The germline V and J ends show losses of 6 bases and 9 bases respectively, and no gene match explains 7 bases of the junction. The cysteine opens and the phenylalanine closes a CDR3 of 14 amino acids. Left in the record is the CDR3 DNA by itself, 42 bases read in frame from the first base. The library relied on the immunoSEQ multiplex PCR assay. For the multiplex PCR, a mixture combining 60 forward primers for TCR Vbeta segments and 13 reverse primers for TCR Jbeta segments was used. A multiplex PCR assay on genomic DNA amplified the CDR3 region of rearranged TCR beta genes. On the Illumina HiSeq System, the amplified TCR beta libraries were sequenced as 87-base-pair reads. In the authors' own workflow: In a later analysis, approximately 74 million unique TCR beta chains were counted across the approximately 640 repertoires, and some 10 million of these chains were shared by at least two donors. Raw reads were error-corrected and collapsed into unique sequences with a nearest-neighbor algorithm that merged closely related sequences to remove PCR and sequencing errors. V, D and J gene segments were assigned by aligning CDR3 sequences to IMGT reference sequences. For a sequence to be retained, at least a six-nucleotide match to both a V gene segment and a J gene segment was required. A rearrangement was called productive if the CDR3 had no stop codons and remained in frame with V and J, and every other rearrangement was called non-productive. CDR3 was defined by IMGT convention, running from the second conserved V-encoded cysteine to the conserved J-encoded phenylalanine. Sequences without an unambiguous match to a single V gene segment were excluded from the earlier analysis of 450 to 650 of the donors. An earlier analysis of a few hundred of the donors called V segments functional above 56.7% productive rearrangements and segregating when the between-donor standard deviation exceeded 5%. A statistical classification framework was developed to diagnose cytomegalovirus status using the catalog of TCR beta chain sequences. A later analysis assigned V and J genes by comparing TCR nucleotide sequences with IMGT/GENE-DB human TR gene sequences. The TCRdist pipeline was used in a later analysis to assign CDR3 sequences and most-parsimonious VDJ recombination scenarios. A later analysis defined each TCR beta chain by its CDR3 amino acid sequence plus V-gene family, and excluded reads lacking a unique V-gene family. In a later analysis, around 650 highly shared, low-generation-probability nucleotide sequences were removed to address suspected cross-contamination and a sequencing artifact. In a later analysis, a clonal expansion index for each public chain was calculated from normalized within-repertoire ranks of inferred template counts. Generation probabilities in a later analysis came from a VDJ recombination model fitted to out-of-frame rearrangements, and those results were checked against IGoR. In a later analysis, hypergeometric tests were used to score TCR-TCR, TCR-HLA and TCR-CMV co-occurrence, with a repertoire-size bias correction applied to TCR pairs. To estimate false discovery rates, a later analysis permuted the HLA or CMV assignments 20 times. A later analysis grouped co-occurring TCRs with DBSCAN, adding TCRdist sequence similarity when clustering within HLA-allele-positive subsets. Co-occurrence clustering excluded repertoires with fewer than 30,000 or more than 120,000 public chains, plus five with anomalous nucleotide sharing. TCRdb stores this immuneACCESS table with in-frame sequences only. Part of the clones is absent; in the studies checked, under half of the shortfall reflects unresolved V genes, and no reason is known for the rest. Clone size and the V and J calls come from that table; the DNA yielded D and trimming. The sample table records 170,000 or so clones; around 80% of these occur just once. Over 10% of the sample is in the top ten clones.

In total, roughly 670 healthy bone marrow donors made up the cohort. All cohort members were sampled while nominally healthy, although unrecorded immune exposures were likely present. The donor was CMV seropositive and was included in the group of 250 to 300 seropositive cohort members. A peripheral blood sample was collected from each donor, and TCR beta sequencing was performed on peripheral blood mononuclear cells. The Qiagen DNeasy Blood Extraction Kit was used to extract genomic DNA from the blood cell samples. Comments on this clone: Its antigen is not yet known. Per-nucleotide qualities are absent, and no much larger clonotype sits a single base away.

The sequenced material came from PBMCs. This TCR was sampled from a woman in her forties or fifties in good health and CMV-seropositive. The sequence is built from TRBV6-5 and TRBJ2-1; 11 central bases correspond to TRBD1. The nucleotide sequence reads TGTGCCAGCAGCCGCGGACAGGGGGCTGGTGAGCAGTTCTTC. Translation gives CASSRGQGAGEQFF.